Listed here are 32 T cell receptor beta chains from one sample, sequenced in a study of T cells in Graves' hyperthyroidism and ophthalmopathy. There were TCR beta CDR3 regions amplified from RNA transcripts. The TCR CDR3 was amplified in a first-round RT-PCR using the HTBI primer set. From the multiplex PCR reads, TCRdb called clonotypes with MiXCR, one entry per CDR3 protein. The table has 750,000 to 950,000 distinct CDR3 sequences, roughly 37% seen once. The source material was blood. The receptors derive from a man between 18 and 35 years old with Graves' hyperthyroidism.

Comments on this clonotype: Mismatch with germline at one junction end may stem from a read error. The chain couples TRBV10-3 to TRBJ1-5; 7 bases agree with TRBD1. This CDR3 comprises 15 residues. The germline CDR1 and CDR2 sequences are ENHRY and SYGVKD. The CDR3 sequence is CASSKTGADNQPQHF. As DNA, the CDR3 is TGTGCCAGCAGTAAAACAGGGGCGGACAATCAGCCCCAGCATTTT.

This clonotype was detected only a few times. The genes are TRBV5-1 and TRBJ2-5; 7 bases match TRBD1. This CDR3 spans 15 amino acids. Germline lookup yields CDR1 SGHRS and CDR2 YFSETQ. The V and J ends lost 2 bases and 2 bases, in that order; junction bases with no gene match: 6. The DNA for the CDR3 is TGCGCCAGCAGCTTAAAGGGACAGATACAAGAGACCCAGTACTTC. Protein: CASSLKGQIQETQYF. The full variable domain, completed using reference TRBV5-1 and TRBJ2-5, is KAGVTQTPRYLIKTRGQQVTLSCSPISGHRSVSWYQQTPGQGLQFLFEYFSETQRNKGNFPGRFSGRQFSNSRSEMNVSTLELGDSALYLCASSLKGQIQETQYFGPGTRLLVL.

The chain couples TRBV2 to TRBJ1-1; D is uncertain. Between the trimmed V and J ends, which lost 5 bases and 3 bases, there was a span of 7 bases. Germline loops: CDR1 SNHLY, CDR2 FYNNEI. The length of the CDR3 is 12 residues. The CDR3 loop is CASSWEDTEAFF. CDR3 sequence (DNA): TGTGCCAGCAGTTGGGAAGACACTGAAGCTTTCTTT.

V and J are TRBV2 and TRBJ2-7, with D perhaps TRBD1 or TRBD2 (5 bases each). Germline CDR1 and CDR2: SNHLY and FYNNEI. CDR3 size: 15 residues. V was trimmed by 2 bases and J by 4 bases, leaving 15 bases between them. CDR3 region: CASSEIGTAIYEQYF. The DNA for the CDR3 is TGTGCCAGCAGTGAAATTGGGACCGCGATTTACGAGCAGTACTTC.

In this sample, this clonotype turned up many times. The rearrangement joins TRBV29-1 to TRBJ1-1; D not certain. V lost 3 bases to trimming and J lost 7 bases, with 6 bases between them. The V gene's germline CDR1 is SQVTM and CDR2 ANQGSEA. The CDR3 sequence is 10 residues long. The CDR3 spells CSVDSDEAFF. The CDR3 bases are TGCAGCGTTGACAGCGATGAAGCTTTCTTT.

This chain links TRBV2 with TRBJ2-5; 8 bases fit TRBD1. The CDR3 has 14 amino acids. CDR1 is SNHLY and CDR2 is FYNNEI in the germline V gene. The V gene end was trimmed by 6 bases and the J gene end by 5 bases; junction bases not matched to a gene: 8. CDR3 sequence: CASSKDRGSETQYF. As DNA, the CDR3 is TGTGCCAGCAGCAAAGACAGGGGATCGGAGACCCAGTACTTC.

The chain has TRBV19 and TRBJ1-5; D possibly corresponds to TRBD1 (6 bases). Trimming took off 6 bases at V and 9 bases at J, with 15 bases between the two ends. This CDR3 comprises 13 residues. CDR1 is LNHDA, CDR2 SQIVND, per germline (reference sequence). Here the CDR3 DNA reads TGTGCCAGTAGGTTGGACAGACAGCGGCCCCAGCATTTT. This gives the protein CASRLDRQRPQHF.

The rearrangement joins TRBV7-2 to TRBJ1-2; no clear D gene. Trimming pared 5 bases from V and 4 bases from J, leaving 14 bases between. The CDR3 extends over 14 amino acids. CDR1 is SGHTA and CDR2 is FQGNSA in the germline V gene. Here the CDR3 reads CASSVTTGIYGYTF. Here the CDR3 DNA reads TGTGCCAGCAGCGTAACGACCGGGATCTATGGCTACACCTTC.

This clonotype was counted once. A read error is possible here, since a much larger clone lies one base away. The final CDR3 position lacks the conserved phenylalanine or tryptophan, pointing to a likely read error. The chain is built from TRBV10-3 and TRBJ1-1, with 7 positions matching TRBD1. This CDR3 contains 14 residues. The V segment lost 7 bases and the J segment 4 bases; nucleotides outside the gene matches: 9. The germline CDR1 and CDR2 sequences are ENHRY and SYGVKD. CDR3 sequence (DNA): TGTGCCATCACCGAAAGCGCAGGGGGCACTGAAGCTTTCCTT. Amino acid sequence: CAITESAGGTEAFL.

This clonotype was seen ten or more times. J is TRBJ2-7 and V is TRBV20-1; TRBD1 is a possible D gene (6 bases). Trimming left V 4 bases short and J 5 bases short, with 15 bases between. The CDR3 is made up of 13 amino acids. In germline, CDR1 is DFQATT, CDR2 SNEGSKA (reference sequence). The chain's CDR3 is CSATTGILHEQYF. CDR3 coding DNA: TGCAGTGCTACTACAGGGATTCTCCACGAGCAGTACTTC.

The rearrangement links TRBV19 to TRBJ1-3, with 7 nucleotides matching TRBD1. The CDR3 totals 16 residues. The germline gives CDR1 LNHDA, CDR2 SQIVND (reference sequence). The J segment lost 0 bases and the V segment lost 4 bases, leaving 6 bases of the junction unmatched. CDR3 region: CASSTGQVASGNTIYF. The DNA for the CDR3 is TGTGCCAGTAGTACCGGACAGGTCGCCTCTGGAAACACCATATATTTT.

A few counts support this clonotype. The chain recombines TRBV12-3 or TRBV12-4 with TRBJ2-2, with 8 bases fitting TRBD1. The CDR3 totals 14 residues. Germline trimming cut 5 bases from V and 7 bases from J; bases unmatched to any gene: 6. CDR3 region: CASSPTGALGELFF. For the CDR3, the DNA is TGTGCCAGCAGTCCGACAGGGGCCCTCGGGGAGCTGTTTTTT.

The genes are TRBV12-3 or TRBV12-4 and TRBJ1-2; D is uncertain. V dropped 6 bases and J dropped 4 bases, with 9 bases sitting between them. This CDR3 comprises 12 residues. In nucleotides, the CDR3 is TGTGCCAGCAGACCGGACGGCTATGGCTACACCTTC. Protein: CASRPDGYGYTF.

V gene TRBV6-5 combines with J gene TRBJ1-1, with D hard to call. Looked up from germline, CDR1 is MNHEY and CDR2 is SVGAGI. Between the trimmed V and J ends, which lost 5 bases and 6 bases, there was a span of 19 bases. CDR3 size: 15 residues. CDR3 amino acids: CASSITGVSLPEAFF. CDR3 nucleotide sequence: TGTGCCAGCAGTATTACTGGGGTTTCGCTTCCTGAAGCTTTCTTT.

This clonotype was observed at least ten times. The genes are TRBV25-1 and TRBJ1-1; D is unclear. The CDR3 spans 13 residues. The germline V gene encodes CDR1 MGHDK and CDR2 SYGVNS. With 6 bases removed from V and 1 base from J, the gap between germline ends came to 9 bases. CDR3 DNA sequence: TGTGCCAGCAGCGCTGGGTCGAACACTGAAGCTTTCTTT. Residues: CASSAGSNTEAFF.

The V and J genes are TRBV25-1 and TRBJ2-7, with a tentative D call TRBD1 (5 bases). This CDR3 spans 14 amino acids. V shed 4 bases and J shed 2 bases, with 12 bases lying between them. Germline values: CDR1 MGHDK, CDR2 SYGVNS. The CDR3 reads CASSVIGEAYEQYF. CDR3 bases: TGTGCCAGCAGTGTGATAGGGGAAGCCTACGAGCAGTACTTC.

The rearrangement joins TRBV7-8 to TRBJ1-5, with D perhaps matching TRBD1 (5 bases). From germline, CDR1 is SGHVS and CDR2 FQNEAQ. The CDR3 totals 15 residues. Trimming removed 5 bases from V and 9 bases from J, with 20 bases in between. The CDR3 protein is CASSQEVRGAGPQHF. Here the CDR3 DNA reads TGTGCCAGCAGCCAAGAGGTGCGGGGCGCGGGGCCCCAGCATTTT.

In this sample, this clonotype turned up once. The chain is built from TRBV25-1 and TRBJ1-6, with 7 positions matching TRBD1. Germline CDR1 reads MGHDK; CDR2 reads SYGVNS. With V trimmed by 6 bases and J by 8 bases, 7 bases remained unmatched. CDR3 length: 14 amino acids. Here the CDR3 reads CASRTTGADSPLHF. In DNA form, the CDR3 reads TGTGCCAGCAGAACTACAGGGGCTGATTCACCCCTCCACTTT.

The CDR3 protein is CASSMDRGSNQPQHF. In DNA, the CDR3 is TGTGCCAGTAGTATGGATAGAGGTAGCAATCAGCCCCAGCATTTT. The V gene is TRBV7-8, the J gene TRBJ1-5; D call uncertain. The germline gives CDR1 SGHVS, CDR2 FQNEAQ. The V end lost 9 bases, the J end lost 0 bases, and 15 bases lay between the germline ends. This CDR3 region has 15 residues.

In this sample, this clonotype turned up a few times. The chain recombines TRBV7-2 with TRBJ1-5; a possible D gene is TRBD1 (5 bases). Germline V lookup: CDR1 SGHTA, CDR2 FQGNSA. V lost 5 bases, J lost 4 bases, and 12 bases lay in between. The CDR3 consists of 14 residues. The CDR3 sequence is CASSPLWGNQPQHF. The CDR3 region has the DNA TGTGCCAGCAGCCCCCTTTGGGGGAATCAGCCCCAGCATTTT.

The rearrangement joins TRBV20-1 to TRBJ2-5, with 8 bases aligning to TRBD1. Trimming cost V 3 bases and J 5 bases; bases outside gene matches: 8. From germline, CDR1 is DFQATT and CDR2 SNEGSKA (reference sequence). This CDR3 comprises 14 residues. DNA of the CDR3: TGCAGTGCTAGTCGGACAGGGTGGGGGGAGACCCAGTACTTC. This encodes CSASRTGWGETQYF.

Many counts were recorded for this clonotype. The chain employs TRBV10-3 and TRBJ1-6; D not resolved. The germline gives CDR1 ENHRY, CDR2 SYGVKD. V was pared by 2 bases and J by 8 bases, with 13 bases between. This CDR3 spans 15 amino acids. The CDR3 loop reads CAISEASPRDSPLHF. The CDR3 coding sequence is TGTGCCATCAGTGAGGCCAGTCCTAGAGATTCACCCCTCCACTTT.

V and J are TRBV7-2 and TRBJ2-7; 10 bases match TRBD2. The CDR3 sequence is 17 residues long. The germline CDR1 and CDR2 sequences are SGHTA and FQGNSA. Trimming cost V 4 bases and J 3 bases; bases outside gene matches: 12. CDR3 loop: CASSSTFGTSASYEQYF. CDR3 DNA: TGTGCCAGCAGCTCCACCTTCGGGACTAGCGCGAGCTACGAGCAGTACTTC.

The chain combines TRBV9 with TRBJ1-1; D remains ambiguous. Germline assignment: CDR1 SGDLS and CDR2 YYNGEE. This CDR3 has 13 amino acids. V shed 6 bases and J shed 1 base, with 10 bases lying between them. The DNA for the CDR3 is TGTGCCAGCACCGACTGGGGGAACACTGAAGCTTTCTTT. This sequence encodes CASTDWGNTEAFF.

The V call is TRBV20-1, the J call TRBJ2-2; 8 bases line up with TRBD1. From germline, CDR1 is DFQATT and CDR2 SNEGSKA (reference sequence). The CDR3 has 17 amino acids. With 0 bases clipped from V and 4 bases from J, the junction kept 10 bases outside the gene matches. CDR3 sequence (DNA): TGCAGTGCTAGAGATAGCAGGGGGCCCGTTCTCACCGGGGAGCTGTTTTTT. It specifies CSARDSRGPVLTGELFF.

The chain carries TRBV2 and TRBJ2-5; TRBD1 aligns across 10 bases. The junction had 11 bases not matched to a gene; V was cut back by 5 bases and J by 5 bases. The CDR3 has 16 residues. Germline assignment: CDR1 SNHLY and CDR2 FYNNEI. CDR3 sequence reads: CASSKDDRGLGETQYF. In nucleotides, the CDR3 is TGTGCCAGCAGTAAAGACGACAGGGGGCTGGGGGAGACCCAGTACTTC.

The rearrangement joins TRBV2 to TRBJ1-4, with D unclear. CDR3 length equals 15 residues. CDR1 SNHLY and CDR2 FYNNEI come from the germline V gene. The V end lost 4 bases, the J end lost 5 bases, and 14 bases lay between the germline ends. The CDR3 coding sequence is TGTGCCAGCAGTGGGTACCTTAGCCGAAATGAAAAACTGTTTTTT. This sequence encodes CASSGYLSRNEKLFF.

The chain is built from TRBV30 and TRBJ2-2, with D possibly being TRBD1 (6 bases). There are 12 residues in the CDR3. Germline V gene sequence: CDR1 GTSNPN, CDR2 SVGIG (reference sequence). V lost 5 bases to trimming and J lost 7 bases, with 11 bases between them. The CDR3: CAWPNRDGELFF. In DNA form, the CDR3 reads TGTGCCTGGCCGAACAGGGACGGGGAGCTGTTTTTT.

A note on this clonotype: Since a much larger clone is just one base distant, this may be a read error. CDR3 DNA: TGTGCCAGCAGTGGCGCCCAATATAGCAATCAGCCCCGGCATTTT. This translates into CASSGAQYSNQPRHF. The gene calls are TRBV2 and TRBJ1-5; D gene ambiguous. This CDR3 is built from 15 residues. Germline V gene lookup returns CDR1 SNHLY and CDR2 FYNNEI.

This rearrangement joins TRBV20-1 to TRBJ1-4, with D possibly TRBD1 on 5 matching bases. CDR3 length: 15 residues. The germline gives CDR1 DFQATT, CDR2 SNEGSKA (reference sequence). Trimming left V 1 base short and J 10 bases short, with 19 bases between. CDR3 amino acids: CSARAPDRYSGKLFF. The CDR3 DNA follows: TGCAGTGCTAGAGCCCCAGACAGATACTCTGGAAAACTGTTTTTT.

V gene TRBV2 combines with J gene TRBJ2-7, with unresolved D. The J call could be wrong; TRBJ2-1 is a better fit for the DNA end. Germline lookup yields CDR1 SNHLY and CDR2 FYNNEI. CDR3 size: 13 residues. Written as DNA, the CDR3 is TGTGCCAGCAGTGCGGACCGGCGGCATGAGCAGTTCTTC. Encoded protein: CASSADRRHEQFF.

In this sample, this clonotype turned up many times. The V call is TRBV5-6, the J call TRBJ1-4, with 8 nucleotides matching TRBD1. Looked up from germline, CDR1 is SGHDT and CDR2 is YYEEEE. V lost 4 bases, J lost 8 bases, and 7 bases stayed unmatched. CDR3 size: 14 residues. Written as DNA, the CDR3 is TGTGCCAGCAGCACACAGGGGGTTCAAGAAAAACTGTTTTTT. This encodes CASSTQGVQEKLFF.